This entry features one T cell receptor beta chain sequence. Its specificity is not known. The V end was cut by 1 base, the J end by 2 bases, with 9 bases between. Germline CDR1 and CDR2: SQVTM and ANQGSEA. The CDR3 has 13 amino acids. These data are taken from a study of shared clonotypes between healthy human individuals. Study-level results: Of the naive CD4 clonotypes, around 4.7% were shared across several donors.

Sequenced by immunoSEQ multiplex PCR; TCRdb stores in-frame clones only, minus some. The table shows around 2,000,000 clones, with over 85% occurring only once. Specimen: naive CD4+ T cells sorted from blood. Sample subset: CD45RA+ positively selected. The rearrangement joins TRBV29-1 to TRBJ2-7, with D perhaps TRBD1 (6 bases). This clonotype was sampled from a man between 18 and 35 years old in good health. The CDR3 nucleotides read TGCAGCGTTGAAGTCGGGACACCCTACGAGCAGTACTTC. This gives the protein CSVEVGTPYEQYF.